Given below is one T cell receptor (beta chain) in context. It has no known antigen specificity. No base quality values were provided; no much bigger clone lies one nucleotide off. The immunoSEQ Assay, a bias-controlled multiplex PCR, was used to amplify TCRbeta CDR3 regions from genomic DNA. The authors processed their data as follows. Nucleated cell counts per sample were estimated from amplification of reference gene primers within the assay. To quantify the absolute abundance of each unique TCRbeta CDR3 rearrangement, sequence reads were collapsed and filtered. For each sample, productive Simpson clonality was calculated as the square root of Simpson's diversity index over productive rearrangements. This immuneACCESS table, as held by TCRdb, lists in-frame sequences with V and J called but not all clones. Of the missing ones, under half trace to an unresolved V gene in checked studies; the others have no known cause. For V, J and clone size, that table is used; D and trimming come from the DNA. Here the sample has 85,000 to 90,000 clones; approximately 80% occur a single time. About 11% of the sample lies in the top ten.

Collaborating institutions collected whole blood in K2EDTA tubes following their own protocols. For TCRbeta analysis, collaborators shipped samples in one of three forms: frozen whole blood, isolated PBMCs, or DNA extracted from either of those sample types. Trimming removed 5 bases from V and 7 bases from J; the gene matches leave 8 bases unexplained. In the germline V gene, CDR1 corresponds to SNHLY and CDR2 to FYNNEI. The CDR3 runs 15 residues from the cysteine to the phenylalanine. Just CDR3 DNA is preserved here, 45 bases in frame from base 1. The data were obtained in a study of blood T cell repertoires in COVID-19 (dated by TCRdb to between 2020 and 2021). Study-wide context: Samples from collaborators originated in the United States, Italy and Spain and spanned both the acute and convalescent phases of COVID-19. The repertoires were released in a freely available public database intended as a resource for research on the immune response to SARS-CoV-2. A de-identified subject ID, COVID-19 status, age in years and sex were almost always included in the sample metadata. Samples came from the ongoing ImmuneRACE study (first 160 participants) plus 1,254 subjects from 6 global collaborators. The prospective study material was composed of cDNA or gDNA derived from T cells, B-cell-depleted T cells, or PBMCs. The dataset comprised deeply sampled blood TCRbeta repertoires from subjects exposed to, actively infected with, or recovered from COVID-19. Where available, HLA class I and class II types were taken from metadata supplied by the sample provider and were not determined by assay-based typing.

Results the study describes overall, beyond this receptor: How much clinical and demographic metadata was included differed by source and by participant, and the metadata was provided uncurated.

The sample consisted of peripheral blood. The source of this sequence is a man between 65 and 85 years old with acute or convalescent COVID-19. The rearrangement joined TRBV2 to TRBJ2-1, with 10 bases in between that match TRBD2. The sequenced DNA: TGTGCCAGCAGTCTGCTCAGCGGGGGGGCGAATGAGCAGTTCTTC. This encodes CASSLLSGGANEQFF.